The 24 T cell receptor beta chains presented below share a single source sample, sequenced in a study of OX40 agonist ivuxolimab in advanced cancers. TCRdb's copy holds only in-frame clones and misses some; the assay was immunoSEQ multiplex PCR. The sample holds about 83,000 clones; 91% are singletons and the top ten take roughly 8.4%. Source: CD4+ or CD8+ T cells sorted from blood, taken in a trial of the OX40 agonist ivuxolimab. The receptor source for this set is an adult with an advanced solid tumor such as melanoma, head and neck, liver or kidney cancer.

The chain recombines TRBV28 with TRBJ2-7; 7 bases align to TRBD1. Losses at the gene ends were 5 bases for V and 4 bases for J; bases not matched to a gene: 8. Germline CDR1 MDHEN, CDR2 SYDVKM. The CDR3 loop spans 14 amino acids. The CDR3 nucleotides are TGTGCCAGCAGTACTTATGGGACAGAATACGAGCAGTACTTC. This sequence encodes CASSTYGTEYEQYF.

There are a few counts of this clone. The chain uses TRBV20-1 and TRBJ2-1; D is undetermined. Germline CDR1 DFQATT, CDR2 SNEGSKA (reference sequence). The CDR3 has 8 residues. The ends were cut back, 5 bases at V and 16 bases at J, with 9 bases in the middle. The CDR3 DNA reads TGCAGTGCTGACCTACTTTTCTTC. This translates into CSADLLFF.

V gene TRBV6-5 combines with J gene TRBJ2-3, with a tentative D call TRBD1 (5 bases). The CDR3 consists of 13 residues. Germline assignment: CDR1 MNHEY and CDR2 SVGAGI. Trimming took 6 bases from V and 3 from J, leaving 10 bases between them. The CDR3 region is CASSRVETDTQYF. CDR3 nucleotide sequence: TGTGCCAGCAGCAGGGTAGAAACAGATACGCAGTATTTT.

The V gene is TRBV4-2, the J gene TRBJ2-3, with 7 nucleotides matching TRBD2. This CDR3 has 19 amino acids. Trimming at V came to 0 bases and at J to 1 base, leaving 13 bases not matched to a gene. Per germline, CDR1 LGHNA and CDR2 YNFKEQ. CDR3 loop: CASSQDRTGGGDGTDTQYF. DNA of the CDR3: TGTGCCAGCAGCCAAGATAGAACGGGAGGCGGGGATGGCACAGATACGCAGTATTTT.

The chain employs TRBV9 and TRBJ1-3; D is uncertain. V lost 0 bases and J 6 bases, leaving 16 bases between the germline ends. This CDR3 has 16 residues. Germline V gene data show CDR1 as SGDLS and CDR2 as YYNGEE. Here the CDR3 reads CASSVAGPGRLNTIYF. The CDR3 nucleotides are TGTGCCAGCAGCGTAGCTGGCCCAGGTCGCCTAAACACCATATATTTT.

The chain combines TRBV7-9 with TRBJ1-4, with 8 bases matching TRBD1. Germline CDR1 reads SEHNR; CDR2 reads FQNEAQ (reference sequence). The V segment lost 6 bases and the J segment 4 bases; nucleotides outside the gene matches: 16. This CDR3 spans 18 amino acids. The CDR3 nucleotides read TGTGCCAGCAGACCCCGACCAGGACAGGGATCCCTTAATGAAAAACTGTTTTTT. It encodes CASRPRPGQGSLNEKLFF.

The chain employs TRBV6-5 and TRBJ2-6; tentative D call: TRBD2 (5 bases). The V end lost 2 bases, the J end lost 1 base, and 6 bases lay between the germline ends. The CDR3 is 15 amino acids. Germline V lookup: CDR1 MNHEY, CDR2 SVGAGI. The CDR3 spells CASSYGGSGANVLTF. The DNA for the CDR3 is TGTGCCAGCAGTTACGGCGGGTCTGGGGCCAACGTCCTGACTTTC.

The rearrangement joins TRBV5-4 to TRBJ2-2; possible D gene TRBD1, 6 bases. The length of the CDR3 is 15 residues. In germline, CDR1 is SGHNT, CDR2 YYREEE (reference sequence). The V end was cut by 0 bases, the J end by 3 bases, with 9 bases between. The CDR3 reads CASSLGQGYTGELFF. CDR3 DNA: TGTGCCAGCAGCTTGGGGCAGGGGTACACCGGGGAGCTGTTTTTT.

The genes are TRBV6-1 and TRBJ2-7; D gene uncertain. From germline, CDR1 is MNHNS and CDR2 SASEGT. This CDR3 is built from 14 residues. The V and J ends lost 8 bases and 3 bases respectively, with 17 bases between them. The CDR3 is CASQEDPEDYEQYF. Written as DNA, the CDR3 is TGTGCCAGCCAAGAGGATCCAGAAGACTACGAGCAGTACTTC.

The V call is TRBV7-3, the J call TRBJ2-3; no firm D call. The V gene lost 5 bases and the J gene lost 6 bases, with 15 bases spanning the gap. Germline values: CDR1 SGHTA, CDR2 FQGTGA. The CDR3 loop spans 14 amino acids. DNA for the CDR3: TGTGCCAGCAGCGCGCATTCGGTTGGCGATACGCAGTATTTT. Its protein product is CASSAHSVGDTQYF.

The chain couples TRBV30 to TRBJ2-1; D not certain. This CDR3 is 11 amino acids long. The germline gives CDR1 GTSNPN, CDR2 SVGIG (reference sequence). Trimming stripped 1 base from V and 7 bases from J, with 5 bases between. CDR3: CAWSGMNEQFF. CDR3 in DNA: TGTGCCTGGAGTGGGATGAATGAGCAGTTCTTC.

The rearrangement joins TRBV7-2 to TRBJ2-3, with D hard to call. Trimming stripped 5 bases from V and 4 bases from J, with 10 bases between. Germline CDR1 and CDR2: SGHTA and FQGNSA. The CDR3 has 13 residues. The CDR3 loop reads CASSPLRPDTQYF. CDR3 DNA sequence: TGTGCCAGCAGCCCCCTCCGCCCAGATACGCAGTATTTT. Drawing the rest from reference TRBV7-2 and TRBJ2-3, the complete variable domain is GAGVSQSPSNKVTEKGKDVELRCDPISGHTALYWYRQSLGQGLEFLIYFQGNSAPDKSGLPSDRFSAERTGGSVSTLTIQRTQQEDSAVYLCASSPLRPDTQYFGPGTRLTVL.

This clone is labeled as medium-sized. The chain is built from TRBV7-3 and TRBJ1-1, with unresolved D. This CDR3 is built from 13 residues. CDR1 and CDR2 from the germline V gene are SGHTA and FQGTGA. The ends were cut back, 5 bases at V and 4 bases at J, with 11 bases in the middle. CDR3 loop: CASSDGRLTEAFF. CDR3 DNA sequence: TGTGCCAGCAGCGATGGACGGCTCACTGAAGCTTTCTTT.

The gene calls are TRBV11-2 and TRBJ2-2, with D perhaps matching TRBD1 (6 bases). The V gene's germline CDR1 is SGHAT and CDR2 FQNNGV. V was cut by 0 bases and J by 2 bases, with 16 bases left in between. This CDR3 spans 18 amino acids. The CDR3 loop reads CASSLEYRAEHNTGELFF. The DNA for the CDR3 is TGTGCCAGCAGCTTAGAGTACAGGGCGGAACATAACACCGGGGAGCTGTTTTTT.

This clone was observed once. The chain employs TRBV12-5 and TRBJ2-3; 7 nucleotides agree with TRBD2. Losses at the gene ends were 0 bases for V and 1 base for J; bases not matched to a gene: 1. This CDR3 contains 15 residues. Germline V gene lookup returns CDR1 LGHNT and CDR2 FRNRAP. The CDR3 loop reads CASGLVAGGTDTQYF. The CDR3 DNA reads TGTGCTAGTGGTTTGGTGGCGGGAGGCACAGATACGCAGTATTTT.

The chain is built from TRBV6-5 and TRBJ2-6, with D possibly matching TRBD1 (6 bases). This CDR3 region has 15 residues. Trimming stripped 6 bases from V and 1 base from J, with 10 bases between. CDR1 and CDR2 (germline): MNHEY, SVGAGI. Here the CDR3 DNA reads TGTGCCAGCAGACTACAGGGTTCTGGGGCCAACGTCCTGACTTTC. Protein product: CASRLQGSGANVLTF.

The gene calls are TRBV28 and TRBJ2-5; D is uncertain. Trimming shortened V by 4 bases and J by 1 base, and 4 bases separated the two germline ends. The germline CDR1 and CDR2 sequences are MDHEN and SYDVKM. The CDR3 contains 12 residues. The CDR3 nucleotides are TGTGCCAGCAGTTACCTCCAAGAGACCCAGTACTTC. It yields the protein CASSYLQETQYF.

V usage is TRBV4-3 and J usage is TRBJ2-1; D perhaps matches TRBD2 (5 bases). Trimming took 0 bases from V and 5 from J, leaving 11 bases between them. This CDR3 spans 15 amino acids. From germline, CDR1 is LGHNA and CDR2 YSLEER. CDR3 bases: TGCGCCAGCAGCCAAGACGGAGGCTTCCACAATGAGCAGTTCTTC. It yields the protein CASSQDGGFHNEQFF.

V gene TRBV30 combines with J gene TRBJ2-7, with 8 bases aligning to TRBD1. CDR1 and CDR2 from the germline V gene are GTSNPN and SVGIG (reference sequence). The CDR3 has 12 residues. The V segment lost 3 bases and the J segment 8 bases; nucleotides outside the gene matches: 6. The CDR3, as DNA: TGTGCCTGGAGCGACGACAGGGGCAAGCAGTACGTC. Amino acid sequence: CAWSDDRGKQYV.

The chain combines TRBV4-2 with TRBJ1-2, with D possibly TRBD1 on 5 matching bases. The V end was cut by 0 bases, the J end by 6 bases, with 14 bases between. CDR3 length: 15 amino acids. Germline V gene lookup returns CDR1 LGHNA and CDR2 YNFKEQ. The CDR3 nucleotides are TGTGCCAGCAGCCAAGATTTTGGGGGATCGGATGGCTACACCTTC. Translating it yields CASSQDFGGSDGYTF.

J is TRBJ2-5 and V is TRBV6-5; D not certain. The ends were cut back, 4 bases at V and 4 bases at J, with 4 bases in the middle. The CDR3 spans 11 residues. The germline V gene encodes CDR1 MNHEY and CDR2 SVGAGI. The CDR3 sequence: CASSWGETQYF. As DNA, the CDR3 is TGTGCCAGCAGTTGGGGAGAGACCCAGTACTTC.

The genes are TRBV4-2 and TRBJ2-1; 7 bases fit TRBD1. With 4 bases clipped from V and 9 bases from J, the junction kept 15 bases outside the gene matches. The germline gives CDR1 LGHNA, CDR2 YNFKEQ. CDR3 length equals 16 residues. This chain's CDR3 is CASSPHRQGPTSEQFF. For the CDR3, the DNA is TGTGCCAGCAGCCCTCACCGACAGGGTCCAACAAGTGAGCAGTTCTTC.

This chain connects TRBV9 to TRBJ1-5; 8 bases line up with TRBD1. V gave up 0 bases and J gave up 4 bases; unmatched junction bases: 3. Looked up from germline, CDR1 is SGDLS and CDR2 is YYNGEE. The CDR3 length is 15 residues. The CDR3 reads CASSVEGQENQPQHF. Written as DNA, the CDR3 is TGTGCCAGCAGCGTAGAGGGACAGGAGAATCAGCCCCAGCATTTT.

This chain uses TRBV4-1 with TRBJ2-2, with D uncertain. Trimming cost V 1 base and J 4 bases, with 10 bases left between them. The germline gives CDR1 MGHRA, CDR2 YSYEKL. The CDR3 extends over 15 amino acids. The CDR3 nucleotides are TGCGCCAGCAGCCAAGTTAACTGGGGCACCGGGGAGCTGTTTTTT. Translation gives CASSQVNWGTGELFF.